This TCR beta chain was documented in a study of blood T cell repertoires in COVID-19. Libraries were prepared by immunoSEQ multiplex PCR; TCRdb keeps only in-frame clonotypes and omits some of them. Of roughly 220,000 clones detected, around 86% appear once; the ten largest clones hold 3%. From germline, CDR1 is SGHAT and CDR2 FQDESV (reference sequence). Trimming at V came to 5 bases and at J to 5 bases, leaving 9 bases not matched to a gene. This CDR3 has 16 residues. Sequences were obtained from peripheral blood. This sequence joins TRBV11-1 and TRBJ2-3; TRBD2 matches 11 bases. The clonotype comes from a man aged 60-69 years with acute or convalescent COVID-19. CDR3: CASSPLSGGAKDTQYF. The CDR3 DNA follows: TGTGCCAGCAGCCCCCTTAGCGGGGGGGCCAAAGATACGCAGTATTTT. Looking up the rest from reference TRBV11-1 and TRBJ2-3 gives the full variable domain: EAEVAQSPRYKITEKSQAVAFWCDPISGHATLYWYRQILGQGPELLVQFQDESVVDDSQLPKDRFSAERLKGVDSTLKIQPAELGDSAMYLCASSPLSGGAKDTQYFGPGTRLTVL.